This TCR beta chain was obtained from a study of blood T cells in healthy people across ages. A second PCR of about 7 to 12 cycles used a sample-barcoded 5' primer and a J-beta primer mix. TCRdb fed the 5' RACE reads into MiXCR, producing one record per CDR3 protein. The table records hundreds of thousands of distinct CDR3 sequences, about 53% of them present only once. Looked up from germline, CDR1 is SGHRS and CDR2 is YFSETQ. CDR3 length equals 15 residues. Trimming cost V 0 bases and J 10 bases, with 17 bases left between them. The chain recombines TRBV5-1 with TRBJ2-1; D could derive from TRBD1 or TRBD2 (8 bases each). This sequence originates from a man aged 60 to 75 in good health. The specimen sequenced was blood. CDR3: CASSLVAGQALEQFF. In nucleotides, the CDR3 is TGCGCCAGCAGCTTGGTAGCGGGACAGGCCCTAGAGCAGTTCTTC.